Listed below are T cell receptor beta chains from one sample, sequenced in a study of shared clonotypes between healthy human individuals. TCRdb keeps only in-frame clones here, not all; method: immunoSEQ multiplex PCR. The sample lists around 1.9 million clones; over 85% were seen once. Sequencing was carried out using naive CD8+ T cells from PBMCs. All receptors come from a man between 18 and 35 years old in good health. Some clones in this sample may be carry-over from other donors' samples. Each CDR3 is given without its conserved first and last residue. The order of the fields is V gene, clone size, J gene, CDR3 protein. Part of the rows lack a size; the others show once, few, many or a class for expanded clones.

TRBV6-6,NA,TRBJ2-3,ASSFGQGAIDTQY
TRBV11-2,NA,TRBJ2-7,ASSLGRIYEQY
TRBV2,NA,TRBJ2-2,ASSDSLTSGRVGGELF
TRBV21-1,NA,TRBJ1-2,ASSKGGQDGYT
TRBV7-9,NA,TRBJ2-1,ASSSAGSYNEQF
TRBV7-9,NA,TRBJ2-7,ASSLGAGANEQY
TRBV27,NA,TRBJ2-7,ASSLLSKSHEQY
TRBV13,NA,TRBJ1-1,ASRPGRVTEAF
TRBV4-3,NA,TRBJ2-2,ASSQGVGSALTGELF
TRBV19,NA,TRBJ1-4,ASSATGRGRNEKLF
TRBV11-2,NA,TRBJ2-7,ASREGTVGYEQY
TRBV2,NA,TRBJ1-2,ASSAVDGYT
TRBV28,once,TRBJ2-3,ASSLSGPLVGDTQY
TRBV7-9,NA,TRBJ2-5,ASSLGPKIQETQY
TRBV27,NA,TRBJ2-6,ASSSGANVLT
TRBV15,NA,TRBJ2-3,ATSRRSTDTQY
TRBV19,NA,TRBJ1-1,ASTLTAWNTEAF
TRBV5-1,NA,TRBJ2-7,ASSPKAPYEQY
TRBV21-1,NA,TRBJ2-3,ASSKVRGPDQTLSTDTQY
TRBV7-9,NA,TRBJ1-4,ASSLRGPNEKLF
TRBV7-3,NA,TRBJ2-7,ASSLDRAYEQY
TRBV11-2,NA,TRBJ2-5,ASSLIRDRVQETQY
TRBV7-8,NA,TRBJ2-3,ASSQGGGQQSTDTQY
TRBV4-1,NA,TRBJ2-3,ASSQLTRVSGTDTQY
TRBV4-1,NA,TRBJ1-5,ASSLGGSNQPQH
TRBV27,NA,TRBJ2-1,ASSPILRVLIKDEQF